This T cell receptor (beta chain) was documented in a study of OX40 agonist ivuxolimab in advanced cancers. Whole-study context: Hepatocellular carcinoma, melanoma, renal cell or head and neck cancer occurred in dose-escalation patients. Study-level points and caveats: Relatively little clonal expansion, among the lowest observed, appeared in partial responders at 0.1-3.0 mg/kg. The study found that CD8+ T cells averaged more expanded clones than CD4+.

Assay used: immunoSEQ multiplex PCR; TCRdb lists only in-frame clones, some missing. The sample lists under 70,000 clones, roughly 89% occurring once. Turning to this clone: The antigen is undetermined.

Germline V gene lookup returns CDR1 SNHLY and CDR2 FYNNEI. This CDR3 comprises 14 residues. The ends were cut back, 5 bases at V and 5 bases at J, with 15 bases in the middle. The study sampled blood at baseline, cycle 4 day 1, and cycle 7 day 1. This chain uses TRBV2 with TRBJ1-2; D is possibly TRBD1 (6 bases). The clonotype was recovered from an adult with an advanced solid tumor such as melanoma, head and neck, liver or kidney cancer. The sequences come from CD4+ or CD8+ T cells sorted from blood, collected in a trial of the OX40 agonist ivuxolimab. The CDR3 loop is CASSSQGDGYGYTF. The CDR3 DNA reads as TGTGCCAGCAGTTCACAGGGTGATGGGTATGGCTACACCTTC.